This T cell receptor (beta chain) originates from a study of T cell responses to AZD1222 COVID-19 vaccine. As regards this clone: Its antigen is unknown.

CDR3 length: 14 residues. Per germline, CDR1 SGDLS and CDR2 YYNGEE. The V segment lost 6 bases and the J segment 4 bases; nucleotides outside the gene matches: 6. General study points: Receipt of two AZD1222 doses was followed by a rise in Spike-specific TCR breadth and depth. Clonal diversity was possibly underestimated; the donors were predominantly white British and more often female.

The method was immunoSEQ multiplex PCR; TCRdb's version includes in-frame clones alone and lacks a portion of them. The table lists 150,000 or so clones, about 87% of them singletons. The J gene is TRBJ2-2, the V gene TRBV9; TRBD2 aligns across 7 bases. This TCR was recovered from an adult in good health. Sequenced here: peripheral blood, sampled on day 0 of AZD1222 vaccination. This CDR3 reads CASTGGSFTGELFF. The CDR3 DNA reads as TGTGCCAGCACCGGCGGGAGTTTCACCGGGGAGCTGTTTTTT.